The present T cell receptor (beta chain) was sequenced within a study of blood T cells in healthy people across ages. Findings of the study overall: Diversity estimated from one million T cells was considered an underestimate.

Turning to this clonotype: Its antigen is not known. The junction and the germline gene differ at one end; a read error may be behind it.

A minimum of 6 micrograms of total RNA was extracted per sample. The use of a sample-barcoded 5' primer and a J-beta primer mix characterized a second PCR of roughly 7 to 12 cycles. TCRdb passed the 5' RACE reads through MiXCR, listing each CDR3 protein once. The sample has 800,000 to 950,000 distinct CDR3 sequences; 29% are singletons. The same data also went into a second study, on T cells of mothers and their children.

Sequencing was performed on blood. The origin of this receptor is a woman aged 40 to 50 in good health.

The DNA of the CDR3 is TGTGCCAGCAGCCATGGGGACAGCCGCTACTATGACTACACCTTC. Translation: CASSHGDSRYYDYTF. The chain joins TRBV7-9 to TRBJ1-2; 7 bases agree with TRBD1. The germline V gene encodes CDR1 SEHNR and CDR2 FQNEAQ (reference sequence). The CDR3 has 15 residues.